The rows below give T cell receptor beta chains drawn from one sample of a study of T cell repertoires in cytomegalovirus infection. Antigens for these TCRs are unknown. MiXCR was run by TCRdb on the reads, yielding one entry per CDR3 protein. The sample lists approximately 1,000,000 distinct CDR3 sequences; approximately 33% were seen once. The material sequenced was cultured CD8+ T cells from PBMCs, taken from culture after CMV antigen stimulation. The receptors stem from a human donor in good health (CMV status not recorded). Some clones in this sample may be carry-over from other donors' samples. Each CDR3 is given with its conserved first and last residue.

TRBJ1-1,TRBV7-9,CASSFLAYRDTEAFF
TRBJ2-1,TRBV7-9,CASSLTAGGRRTYNEQFF
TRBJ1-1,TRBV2,CAIKRGLEAFF
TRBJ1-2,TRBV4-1,CASSQDPPGPPNYGYTF
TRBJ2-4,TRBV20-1,CSARDREYWLAKNIQYF
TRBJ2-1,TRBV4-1,CASSPLSSGNIETYNEQFF
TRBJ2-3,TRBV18,CASSPAALDRAPYTDTQYF
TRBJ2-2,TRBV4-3,CASSHWTSGGPNTGELFF
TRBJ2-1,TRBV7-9,CASRVDRGSYNEQFF
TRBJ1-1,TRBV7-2,CASSPRIAPNTEAFF
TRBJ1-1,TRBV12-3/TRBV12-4,CASSPPGGTMNTEAFF
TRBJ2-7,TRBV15,CATSRDELDSSYEQYF
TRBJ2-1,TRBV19,CASSIPRNEQFF
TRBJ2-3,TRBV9,CASSPWWGASTDTQYF
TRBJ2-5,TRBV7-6,CASAPPGMGGETQYF
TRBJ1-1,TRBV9,CASSAKWQQNTEAFF
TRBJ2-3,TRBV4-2,CASSISTGAGDTQYF
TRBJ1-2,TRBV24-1,CATSDLRTGGAGYTF
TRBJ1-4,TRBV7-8,CASSLEVGQGAYEKLFF
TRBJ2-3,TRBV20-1,CSATGPSTDTQYF
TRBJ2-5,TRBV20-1,CSASYLTGTQYF
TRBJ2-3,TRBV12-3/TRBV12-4,CASSLWLYRGYTDTQYF
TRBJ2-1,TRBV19,CASSILTSGGHYNEQFF
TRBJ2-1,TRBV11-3,CASSFLGESSYNEQFF
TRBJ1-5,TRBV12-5,CASGTPGETSNQPQHF
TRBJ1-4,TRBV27,CASSLTRDLNEKLFF
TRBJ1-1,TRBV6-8,CASSYRGTATEAFF
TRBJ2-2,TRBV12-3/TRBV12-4,CAIKPPWNTGELFF
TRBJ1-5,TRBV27,CASSEVSRGLDQPQHF
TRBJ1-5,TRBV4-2,CASSPGRGSIQPQHF
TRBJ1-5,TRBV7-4,CASSLPGNFQPQHF
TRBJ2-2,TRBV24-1,CATSDRLRNTGELFF
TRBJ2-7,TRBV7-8,CASSLSESYEQYF
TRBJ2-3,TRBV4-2,CASSRRERITDTQYF
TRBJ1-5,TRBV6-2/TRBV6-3,CASSYSIGGGQPQHF
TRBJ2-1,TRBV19,CASSTDSSSYNEQFF
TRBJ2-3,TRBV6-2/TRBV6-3,CASSYSRRGGTDTQYF
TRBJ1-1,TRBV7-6,CASTPVGTGAFF
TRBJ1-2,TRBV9,CASSVGNGRLQGDYGYTF
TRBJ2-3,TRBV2,CASSEFGSASTDTQYF
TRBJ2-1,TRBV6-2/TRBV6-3,CASSSWEGPEQFF
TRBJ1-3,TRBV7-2,CASSLPGVSGNTIYF
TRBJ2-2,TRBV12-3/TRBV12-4,CASSPIIGGGELFF
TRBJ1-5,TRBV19,CASRPPGQGYNQPQHF
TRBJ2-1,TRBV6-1,CASSERPGMGNEQFF
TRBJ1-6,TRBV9,CASSVRGPNNSPLHF
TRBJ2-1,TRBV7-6,CASSQWDLGHEQFF